This T cell receptor beta chain was documented in a study of blood T cell repertoires in COVID-19. The CDR3 is made up of 14 amino acids. Germline V gene lookup returns CDR1 LNHDA and CDR2 SQIVND (reference sequence). V was pared by 7 bases and J by 1 base, with 11 bases between. In the original processing: Amplified reference gene primers provided the basis for estimating nucleated cell counts. Sequencing was performed with immunoSEQ multiplex PCR; in TCRdb, only in-frame clones are kept and a portion is missing. The V and J calls and clone size were taken over from that table, and D and trimming were inferred from the DNA. Seen here are 80,000 to 100,000 clones, under 90% observed once, and the top ten hold roughly 20%.

The clonotype was recovered from a human donor in a cohort sampled during active COVID-19. This sequence joins TRBV19 and TRBJ1-5; D unresolved. Sequencing was performed on peripheral blood. The CDR3 DNA reads TGTGCCAGTAATCCCGACTCGAGCAATCAGCCCCAGCATTTT. It codes for CASNPDSSNQPQHF. The whole variable domain, remainder taken from reference TRBV19 and TRBJ1-5, is DGGITQSPKYLFRKEGQNVTLSCEQNLNHDAMYWYRQDPGQGLRLIYYSQIVNDFQKGDIAEGYSVSREKKESFPLTVTSAQKNPTAFYLCASNPDSSNQPQHFGDGTRLSIL.